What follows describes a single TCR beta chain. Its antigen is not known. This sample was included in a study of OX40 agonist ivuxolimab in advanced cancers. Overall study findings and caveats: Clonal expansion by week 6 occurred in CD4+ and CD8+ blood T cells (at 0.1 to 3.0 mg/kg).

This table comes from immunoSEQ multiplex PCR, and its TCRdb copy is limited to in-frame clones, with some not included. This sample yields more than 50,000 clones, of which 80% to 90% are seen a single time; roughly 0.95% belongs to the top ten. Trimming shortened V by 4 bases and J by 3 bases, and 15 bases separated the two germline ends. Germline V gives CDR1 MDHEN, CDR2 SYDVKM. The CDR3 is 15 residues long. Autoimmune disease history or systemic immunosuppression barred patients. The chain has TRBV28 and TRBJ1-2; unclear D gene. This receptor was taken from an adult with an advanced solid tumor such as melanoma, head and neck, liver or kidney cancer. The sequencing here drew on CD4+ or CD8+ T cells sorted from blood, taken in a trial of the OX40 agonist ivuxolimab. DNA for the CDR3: TGTGCCAGCAGTTCCTGGGGAGCTAGGGACTATGGCTACACCTTC. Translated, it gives CASSSWGARDYGYTF.